These 3 T cell receptor beta chains share one sample of origin, sequenced in a study of shared clonotypes between healthy human individuals (dated by TCRdb to between 2020 and 2021). The library was produced with the immunoSEQ multiplex PCR assay. TCRdb obtained this table from immuneACCESS and retained in-frame rearrangements with V and J assigned. These tables miss some clones; where compared with another copy, unresolved V genes account for less than half of the shortfall, and the remainder is unexplained. For this sample the table gives approximately 1,500,000 clones, of which around 97% were detected only once. Over 1% of the sample belongs to the ten largest clones. The specimen was naive CD4+ T cells sorted from blood. What the cell subset or site label conveys for this sample: CD45RA+ positively selected. These receptors were collected from a man younger than 45 in good health.

This clone was found a few times. The chain recombines TRBV18 with TRBJ2-2, with a possible D match to TRBD1 (6 bases). The CDR3 extends over 11 amino acids. The V end was cut by 8 bases, the J end by 6 bases, with 7 bases between. Per germline, CDR1 KGHSH and CDR2 LQKENI. CDR3 sequence reads: CASQGPGELFF. The CDR3 nucleotides read TGTGCCAGCCAGGGGCCCGGGGAGCTGTTTTTT.

The V call is TRBV10-2, the J call TRBJ1-4; 10 bases align to TRBD1. In germline, CDR1 is WSHSY, CDR2 SAAADI. The CDR3 has 15 amino acids. The trim removed 3 bases at V and 8 bases at J, leaving 6 bases unmatched. This chain's CDR3 is CASSESTGGDEKLFF. CDR3 DNA: TGCGCCAGCAGTGAATCGACAGGGGGCGACGAAAAACTGTTTTTT.

This rearrangement joins TRBV5-1 to TRBJ1-5, with D tentatively TRBD1 (5 bases). Germline V gives CDR1 SGHRS, CDR2 YFSETQ. The CDR3 runs 14 residues. Trimming pared 0 bases from V and 11 bases from J, leaving 15 bases between. The CDR3: CASSLEGPMVSQHF. For the CDR3, the DNA is TGCGCCAGCAGCTTGGAGGGACCCATGGTGTCCCAGCATTTT.